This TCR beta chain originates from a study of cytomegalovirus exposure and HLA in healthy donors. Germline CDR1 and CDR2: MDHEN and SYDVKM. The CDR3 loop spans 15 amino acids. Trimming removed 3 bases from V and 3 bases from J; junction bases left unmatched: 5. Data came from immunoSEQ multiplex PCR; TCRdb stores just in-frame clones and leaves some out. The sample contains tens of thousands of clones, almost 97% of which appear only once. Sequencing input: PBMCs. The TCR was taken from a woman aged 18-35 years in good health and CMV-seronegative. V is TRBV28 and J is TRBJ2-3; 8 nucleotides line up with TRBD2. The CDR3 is CASSFPLAGTDTQYF. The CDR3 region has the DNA TGTGCCAGCAGTTTTCCGTTAGCGGGAACAGATACGCAGTATTTT.